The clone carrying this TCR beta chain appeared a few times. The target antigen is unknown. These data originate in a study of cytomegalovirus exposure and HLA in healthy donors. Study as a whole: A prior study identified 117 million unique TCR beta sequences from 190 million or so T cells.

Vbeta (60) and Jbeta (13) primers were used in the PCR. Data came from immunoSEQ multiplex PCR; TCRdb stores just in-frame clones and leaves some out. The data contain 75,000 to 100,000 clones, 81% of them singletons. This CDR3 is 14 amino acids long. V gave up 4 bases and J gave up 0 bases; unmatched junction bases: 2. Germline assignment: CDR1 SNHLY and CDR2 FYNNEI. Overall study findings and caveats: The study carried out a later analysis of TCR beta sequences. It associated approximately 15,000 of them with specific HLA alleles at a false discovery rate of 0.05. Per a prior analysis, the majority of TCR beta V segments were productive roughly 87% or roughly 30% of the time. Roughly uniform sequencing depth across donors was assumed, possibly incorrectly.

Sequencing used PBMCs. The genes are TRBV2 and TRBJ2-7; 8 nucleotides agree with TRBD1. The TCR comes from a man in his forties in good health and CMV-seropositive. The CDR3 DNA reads TGTGCCAGCAGTGGACAGGGGAGCTCCTACGAGCAGTACTTC. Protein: CASSGQGSSYEQYF.